These T cell receptor beta chains were read from a single sample in a study of human T cells and chemical hapten exposure. TCRdb independently ran MiXCR on the RACE reads; one entry per CDR3 protein. The top ten clones hold roughly 2.3% of a sample with fewer than 85,000 distinct CDR3 sequences, 10% of them seen once. Here the sequenced sample was whole blood, taken in connection with sensitization to the hapten diphenylcyclopropenone (DPC). The receptors were gathered from a woman younger than 45 with alopecia areata. Some clones in this sample may be carry-over from other donors' samples. Each CDR3 is given with its conserved first and last residue. The D gene is left open where the match is weak. For some rows the clone size is stated as once, few or many, or as a class when expanded; others skip it.

j_call | v_call | cdr3_length | clone_size | d_call | cdr3_aa | cdr3_nt
TRBJ1-1 | TRBV29-1 | 13 | many | TRBD1 | CSVAGQGLTEAFF | TGCAGCGTTGCTGGACAGGGGCTCACTGAAGCTTTCTTT
TRBJ2-1 | TRBV19 | 15 | many | NA | CASSIMWLGVNEQFF | TGTGCCAGTAGTATAATGTGGCTTGGGGTTAATGAGCAGTTCTTC
TRBJ2-3 | TRBV12-3/TRBV12-4 | 15 | NA | NA | CASSLSVVSTDTQYF | TGTGCCAGCAGTTTATCCGTGGTGAGCACAGATACGCAGTATTTT
TRBJ2-3 | TRBV12-3/TRBV12-4 | 13 | many | NA | CASRFEGTDTQYF | TGTGCCAGCAGGTTCGAGGGGACAGATACGCAGTATTTT
TRBJ2-7 | TRBV28 | 16 | many | TRBD1 | CASDPGGQGAGYEQYF | TGTGCCAGTGATCCAGGCGGACAGGGGGCCGGCTACGAGCAGTACTTC
TRBJ1-4 | TRBV20-1 | 12 | many | NA | CSARQINEKLFF | TGCAGTGCTAGACAGATCAATGAAAAACTGTTTTTT
TRBJ2-3 | TRBV6-2/TRBV6-3 | 16 | many | TRBD2 | CASSQWVSGGPDTQYF | TGTGCCAGCAGCCAGTGGGTGTCGGGAGGGCCAGATACGCAGTATTTT
TRBJ2-4 | TRBV28 | 17 | NA | TRBD1 | CASSLRWSGTGQNIQYF | TGTGCCAGCAGTTTAAGGTGGTCCGGGACAGGGCAAAACATTCAGTACTTC
TRBJ1-4 | TRBV28 | 14 | NA | NA | CATHVGGYNEKLFF | TGTGCCACCCACGTGGGCGGGTATAATGAAAAACTGTTTTTT
TRBJ2-1 | TRBV10-2 | 15 | many | NA | CASSDEEYPPDEQFF | TGCGCCAGCAGTGATGAGGAATATCCCCCCGATGAGCAGTTCTTC
TRBJ2-5 | TRBV7-2 | 14 | many | NA | CASSPDRQLETQYF | TGTGCCAGCAGCCCAGATCGGCAGCTAGAGACCCAGTACTTC
TRBJ2-7 | TRBV5-1 | 13 | NA | TRBD1 | CASSLDRGYEQYF | TGCGCCAGCAGCTTGGACAGGGGTTACGAGCAGTACTTC
TRBJ2-3 | TRBV6-2/TRBV6-3 | 15 | many | NA | CASSYWSTAADTQYF | TGTGCCAGCAGTTACTGGAGCACCGCCGCAGATACGCAGTATTTT
TRBJ2-7 | TRBV18 | 16 | many | NA | CASSPMPPGILYEQYF | TGTGCCAGCTCACCAATGCCTCCGGGTATTTTGTACGAGCAGTACTTC
TRBJ2-2 | TRBV9 | 14 | many | TRBD1 | CASSFDRVTGELFF | TGTGCCAGCAGCTTCGACAGGGTTACCGGGGAGCTGTTTTTT
TRBJ1-2 | TRBV7-2 | 15 | many | TRBD1 | CASSLGQGANYGYTF | TGTGCCAGCAGCTTAGGCCAGGGGGCTAACTATGGCTACACCTTC
TRBJ1-2 | TRBV28 | 13 | many | NA | CASSFSGLGGYTF | TGTGCCAGCAGTTTTTCAGGGTTGGGAGGCTACACCTTC
TRBJ2-1 | TRBV20-1 | 13 | few | NA | CSALQGAYNEQFF | TGCAGTGCTCTCCAGGGTGCCTACAATGAGCAGTTCTTC
TRBJ2-1 | TRBV18 | 14 | many | NA | CASSPPGQYPEQFF | TGTGCCAGCTCACCTCCCGGACAATACCCTGAGCAGTTCTTC
TRBJ1-3 | TRBV19 | 15 | many | NA | CASSIVGGSGNTIYF | TGTGCCAGTAGTATTGTAGGGGGAAGTGGAAACACCATATATTTT
TRBJ1-1 | TRBV4-3 | 15 | NA | NA | CASSQEGRGYAEAFF | TGCGCCAGCAGCCAAGAGGGCAGGGGCTACGCTGAAGCTTTCTTT
TRBJ2-5 | TRBV12-5 | 17 | many | TRBD1 | CASGLVMRGQGQETQYF | TGTGCTAGTGGTTTGGTAATGCGCGGACAGGGTCAAGAGACCCAGTACTTC
TRBJ2-3 | TRBV19 | 14 | few | TRBD1 | CASSPTGSVDTQYF | TGTGCCAGTAGCCCGACAGGGTCAGTAGATACGCAGTATTTT